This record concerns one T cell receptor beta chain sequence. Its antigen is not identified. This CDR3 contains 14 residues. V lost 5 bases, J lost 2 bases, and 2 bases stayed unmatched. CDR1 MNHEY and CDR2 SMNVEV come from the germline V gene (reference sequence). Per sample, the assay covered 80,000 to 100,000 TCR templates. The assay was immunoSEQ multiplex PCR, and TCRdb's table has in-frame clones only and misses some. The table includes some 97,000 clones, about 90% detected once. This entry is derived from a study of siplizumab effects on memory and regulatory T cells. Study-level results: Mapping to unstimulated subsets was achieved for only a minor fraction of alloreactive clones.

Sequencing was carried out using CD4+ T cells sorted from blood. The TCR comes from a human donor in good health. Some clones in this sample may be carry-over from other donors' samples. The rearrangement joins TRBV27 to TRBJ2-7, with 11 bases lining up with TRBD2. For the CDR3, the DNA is TGTGCCAGCAGTCTTAGCGGGAGGGCCTACGAGCAGTACTTC. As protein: CASSLSGRAYEQYF.